This TCR beta chain is drawn from a study of OX40 agonist ivuxolimab in advanced cancers. Assay used: immunoSEQ multiplex PCR; TCRdb lists only in-frame clones, some missing. The profile shows under 80,000 clones, roughly 93% of them singletons. The ends lost 5 bases at V and 0 bases at J; junction bases unmatched: 8. Germline CDR1 and CDR2: SQVTM and ANQGSEA. This CDR3 comprises 16 residues. This chain uses TRBV29-1 with TRBJ2-2; 8 nucleotides line up with TRBD1. This receptor was identified in an adult with an advanced solid tumor such as melanoma, head and neck, liver or kidney cancer. This material consisted of CD4+ or CD8+ T cells sorted from blood, taken in a trial of the OX40 agonist ivuxolimab. The CDR3, as DNA: TGCAGCGTTTCTCCGAGGGGACAGGCGAACACCGGGGAGCTGTTTTTT. Translation: CSVSPRGQANTGELFF.